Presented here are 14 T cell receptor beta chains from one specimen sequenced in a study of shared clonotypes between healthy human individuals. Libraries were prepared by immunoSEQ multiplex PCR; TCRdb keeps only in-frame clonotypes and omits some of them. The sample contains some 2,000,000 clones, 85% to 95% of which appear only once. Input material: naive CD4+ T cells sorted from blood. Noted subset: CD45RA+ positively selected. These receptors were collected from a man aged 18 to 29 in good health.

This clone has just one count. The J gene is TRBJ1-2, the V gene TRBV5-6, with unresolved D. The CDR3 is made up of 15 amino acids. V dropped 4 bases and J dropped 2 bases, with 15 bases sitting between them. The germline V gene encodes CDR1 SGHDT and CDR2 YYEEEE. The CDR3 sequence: CASSPSTALNYGYTF. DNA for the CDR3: TGTGCCAGCAGCCCGAGCACAGCCCTAAACTATGGCTACACCTTC.

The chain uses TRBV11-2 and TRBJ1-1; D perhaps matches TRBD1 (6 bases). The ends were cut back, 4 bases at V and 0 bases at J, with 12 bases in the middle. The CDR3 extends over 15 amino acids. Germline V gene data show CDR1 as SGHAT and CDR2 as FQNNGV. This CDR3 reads CASSYGQTMNTEAFF. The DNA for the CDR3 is TGTGCCAGCAGCTACGGACAGACAATGAACACTGAAGCTTTCTTT.

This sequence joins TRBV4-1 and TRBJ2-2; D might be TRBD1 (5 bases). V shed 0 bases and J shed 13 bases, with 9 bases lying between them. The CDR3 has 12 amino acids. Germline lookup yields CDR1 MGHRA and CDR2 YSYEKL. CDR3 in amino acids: CASSQEDSVLFF. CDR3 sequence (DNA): TGCGCCAGCAGCCAAGAAGACAGCGTGCTGTTTTTT.

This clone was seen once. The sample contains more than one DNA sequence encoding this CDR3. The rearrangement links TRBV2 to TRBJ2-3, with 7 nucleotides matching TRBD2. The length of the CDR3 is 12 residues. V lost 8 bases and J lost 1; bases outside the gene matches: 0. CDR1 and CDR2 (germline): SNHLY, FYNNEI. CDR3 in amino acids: CASGRGTDTQYF. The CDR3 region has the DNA TGTGCCAGCGGGAGGGGCACAGATACGCAGTATTTT.

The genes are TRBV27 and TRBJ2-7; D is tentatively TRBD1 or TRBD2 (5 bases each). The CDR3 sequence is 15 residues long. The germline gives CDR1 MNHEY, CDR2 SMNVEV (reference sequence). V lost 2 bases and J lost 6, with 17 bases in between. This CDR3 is CASSLGTPRSGEQYF. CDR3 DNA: TGTGCCAGCAGTTTAGGGACCCCCAGGTCGGGCGAGCAGTACTTC.

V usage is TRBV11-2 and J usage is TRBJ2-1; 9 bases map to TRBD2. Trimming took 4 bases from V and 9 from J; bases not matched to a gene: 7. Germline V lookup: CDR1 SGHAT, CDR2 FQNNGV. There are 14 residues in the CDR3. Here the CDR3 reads CASSSPGLATEQFF. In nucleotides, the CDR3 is TGTGCCAGCAGCTCCCCGGGACTAGCAACTGAGCAGTTCTTC. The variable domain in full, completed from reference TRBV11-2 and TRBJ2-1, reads EAGVAQSPRYKIIEKRQSVAFWCNPISGHATLYWYQQILGQGPKLLIQFQNNGVVDDSQLPKDRFSAERLKGVDSTLKIQPAKLEDSAVYLCASSSPGLATEQFFGPGTRLTVL.

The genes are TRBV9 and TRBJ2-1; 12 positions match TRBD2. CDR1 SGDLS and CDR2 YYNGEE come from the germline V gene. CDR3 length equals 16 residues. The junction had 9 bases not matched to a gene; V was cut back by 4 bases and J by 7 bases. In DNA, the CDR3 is TGTGCCAGCAGCCCAGGACTAGCGGGAAATAGAAATGAGCAGTTCTTC. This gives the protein CASSPGLAGNRNEQFF.

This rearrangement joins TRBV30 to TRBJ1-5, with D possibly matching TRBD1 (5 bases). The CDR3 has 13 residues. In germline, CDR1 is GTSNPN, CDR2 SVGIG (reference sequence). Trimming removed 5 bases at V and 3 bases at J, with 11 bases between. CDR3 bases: TGTGCCTGGGATCCGGGGCCCAATCAGCCCCAGCATTTT. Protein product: CAWDPGPNQPQHF.

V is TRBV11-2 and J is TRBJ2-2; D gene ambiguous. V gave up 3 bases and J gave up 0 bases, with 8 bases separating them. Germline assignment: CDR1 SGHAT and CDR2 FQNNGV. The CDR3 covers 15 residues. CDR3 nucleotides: TGTGCCAGCAGCTTGGAACACGCGAACACCGGGGAGCTGTTTTTT. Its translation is CASSLEHANTGELFF.

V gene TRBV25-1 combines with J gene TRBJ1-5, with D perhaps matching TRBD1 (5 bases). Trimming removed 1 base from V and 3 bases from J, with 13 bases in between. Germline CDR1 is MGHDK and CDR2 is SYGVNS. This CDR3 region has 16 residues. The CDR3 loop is CASSEWGRGVNQPQHF. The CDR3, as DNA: TGTGCCAGCAGTGAATGGGGTAGGGGCGTCAATCAGCCCCAGCATTTT.

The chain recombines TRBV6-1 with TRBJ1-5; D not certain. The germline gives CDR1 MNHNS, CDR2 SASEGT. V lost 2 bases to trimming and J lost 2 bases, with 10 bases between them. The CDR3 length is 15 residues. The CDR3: CASSEMGSGNQPQHF. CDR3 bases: TGTGCCAGCAGTGAAATGGGATCAGGCAATCAGCCCCAGCATTTT.

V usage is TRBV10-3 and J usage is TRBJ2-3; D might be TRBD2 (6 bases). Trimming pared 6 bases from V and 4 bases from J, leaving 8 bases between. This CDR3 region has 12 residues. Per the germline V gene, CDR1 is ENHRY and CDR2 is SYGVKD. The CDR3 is CAIRGTADTQYF. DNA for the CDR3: TGTGCCATCAGGGGGACTGCAGATACGCAGTATTTT.

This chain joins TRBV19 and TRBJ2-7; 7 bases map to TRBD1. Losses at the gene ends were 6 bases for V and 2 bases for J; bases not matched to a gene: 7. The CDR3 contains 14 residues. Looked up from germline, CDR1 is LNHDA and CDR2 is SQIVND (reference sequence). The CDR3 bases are TGTGCCAGTAGCGGGACAGCGCCTGCCTACGAGCAGTACTTC. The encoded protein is CASSGTAPAYEQYF.

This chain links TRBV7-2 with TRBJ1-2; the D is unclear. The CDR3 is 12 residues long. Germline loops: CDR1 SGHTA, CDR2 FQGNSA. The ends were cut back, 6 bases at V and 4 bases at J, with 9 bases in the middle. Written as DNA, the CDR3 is TGTGCCAGCAGGGTCATGTCCTATGGCTACACCTTC. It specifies CASRVMSYGYTF.